These T cell receptor beta chains were read from a single sample in a study of T-cell memory formation after mild COVID-19. MiXCR, applied by TCRdb to the 5' RACE reads, yields one record per CDR3 protein. Seen here are about 270,000 distinct CDR3 sequences, about a sixth observed once, and the top ten hold more than 20%. Specimen: PBMCs or a T cell subset sorted from them (not recorded which). The receptors were sampled from a man aged 18 to 29 who had mild COVID-19 (a few samples of this study predate the infection). Cell type and time point are not known. Each CDR3 is given with its conserved first and last residue. D genes are given only for firm matches. Clone size is not always given. Where it is, it says once, few, many or a class for expanded clones.

>TRBJ1-2|TRBV5-5|NA|NA
TGTGCCAGCAGCGGAATGGACACACACTATGGCTACACCTTC
CASSGMDTHYGYTF
>TRBJ2-2|TRBV28|NA|NA
TGTGCCACCCTCGAGGGGGGCCGGAACACCGGGGAGCTGTTTTTT
CATLEGGRNTGELFF
>TRBJ2-7|TRBV7-9|NA|NA
TGTGCCAGCAGCTTGTCTGCAGGGGGGGACGAGCAGTACTTC
CASSLSAGGDEQYF
>TRBJ2-5|TRBV5-1|few|NA
TGCGCCAGCAGCTTGGCTCCCCAAGGGGAGGAGACCCAGTACTTC
CASSLAPQGEETQYF
>TRBJ1-4|TRBV29-1|NA|NA
TGCAGCGCCCTGAGGGGTAGGGGAGAAAAACTGTTTTTT
CSALRGRGEKLFF
>TRBJ1-3|TRBV9|NA|NA
TGTGCCAGCAGCGAGAGGGGAGCCTCTGGAAACACCATATATTTT
CASSERGASGNTIYF
>TRBJ2-3|TRBV6-5|few|NA
TGTGCCAGCGGGTCTGGACGAAGCACAGATACGCAGTATTTT
CASGSGRSTDTQYF
>TRBJ1-1|TRBV5-1|many|NA
TGCGCCAGCAGCTTGGGTTTGAACACTGAAGCTTTCTTT
CASSLGLNTEAFF
>TRBJ2-3|TRBV5-1|NA|NA
TGCGCCAGCAGCTTGGTGGGGCGGCGGGGGCCCCCCCCAGATACGCAGTATTTT
CASSLVGRRGPPPDTQYF
>TRBJ2-3|TRBV3-1|NA|NA
TGTGCCAGCAGCCAAGCACGCTTCCAAGGGGCGCAGTATTTT
CASSQARFQGAQYF
>TRBJ1-1|TRBV5-1|NA|NA
TGCGCCAGCAGCCCGACGGGGGCTGAAGCTTTCTTT
CASSPTGAEAFF
>TRBJ1-1|TRBV2|few|NA
TGTGCCAGCAGATCCTCGGGATTCGATTCCGAAGCTTTCTTT
CASRSSGFDSEAFF
>TRBJ2-1|TRBV5-6|NA|TRBD1
TGTGCCAGCAGCTTGGCAGTAGCAGGGGGCATGGATGAGCAGTTCTTC
CASSLAVAGGMDEQFF
>TRBJ1-2|TRBV7-3|few|NA
TGTGCCAGCAGCCCGGAAGGGGTGGGAGGCTACACCTTC
CASSPEGVGGYTF
>TRBJ1-4|TRBV4-1|few|NA
TGCGCCAGCAGCCAAGATCGAAGAGTGTCTAATGAAAAACTGTTTTTT
CASSQDRRVSNEKLFF
>TRBJ1-6|TRBV12-3/TRBV12-4|NA|NA
TGTGCCAGCAGTTTATACAGGGCAGATAATTCACCCCTCCACTTT
CASSLYRADNSPLHF
>TRBJ1-2|TRBV19|NA|NA
TGTGCCAGTAGTCTCCGCAGGATTGACTACACCTTC
CASSLRRIDYTF
>TRBJ2-3|TRBV20-1|few|TRBD2
TGCAGTGCTAGACGGGGTAGCGGGGGGGCAGGCACAGATACGCAGTATTTT
CSARRGSGGAGTDTQYF
>TRBJ2-5|TRBV9|NA|TRBD1
TGTGCCAGCAGCGCCGCCGGGACAGCTCAAGAGACCCAGTACTTC
CASSAAGTAQETQYF
>TRBJ1-1|TRBV20-1|NA|TRBD1
TGCAGTGCTAGATCGGGACAGAGGAACACTGAAGCTTTCTTT
CSARSGQRNTEAFF
>TRBJ2-1|TRBV5-1|many|TRBD2
TGCGCCAGCAGCTTGCGTCCTAGCGGGGTGACCTCTCGGGACAATGAGCAGTTCTTC
CASSLRPSGVTSRDNEQFF
>TRBJ2-6|TRBV6-6|NA|TRBD1
TGTGCCAGCAGTTACGGGCAGGGGGACAGTTCTGGGGCCAACGTCCTGACTTTC
CASSYGQGDSSGANVLTF
>TRBJ2-6|TRBV6-2/TRBV6-3|NA|NA
TGTGCCAGCAGTACGACCTTCCGATGGGCCAACGTCCTGACTTTC
CASSTTFRWANVLTF
>TRBJ1-6|TRBV7-6|NA|NA
TGTGCCAGCAGCTTGGACGGGAATGATTCACCCCTCCACTTT
CASSLDGNDSPLHF
>TRBJ1-1|TRBV5-1|many|NA
TGCGCCAGCAGCTATTTCGGGGAGGTGGGCACTGAAGCTTTCTTT
CASSYFGEVGTEAFF
>TRBJ1-6|TRBV18|NA|NA
TGTGCCAGCTCACCGGAGGGTACCGTGAACTATTCACCCCTCCACTTT
CASSPEGTVNYSPLHF
>TRBJ2-3|TRBV4-3|NA|NA
TGCGCCAGCAGCCGGGGGTTGGGTGAAGTAGGAGATACGCAGTATTTT
CASSRGLGEVGDTQYF
>TRBJ1-2|TRBV20-1|few|TRBD1
TGCAGTGCTACCTTAACAGGGGAACATGGCTACACCTTC
CSATLTGEHGYTF
>TRBJ2-2|TRBV10-3|few|NA
TGTGCCATCAGTGAGGTTAACCCCCGACTAGTGAACACCGGGGAGCTGTTTTTT
CAISEVNPRLVNTGELFF